This T cell receptor beta chain was sequenced for a study of blood T cell repertoires in COVID-19. The overall study: Sample material is recorded as cDNA or gDNA derived from T cells, B-cell-depleted T cells, or PBMCs.

Generated by immunoSEQ multiplex PCR, the TCRdb table keeps only in-frame clones and is missing some. The repertoire has under 200,000 clones, about nine tenths of them found once; the top ten carry approximately 0.8%. The CDR3 extends over 14 amino acids. V was trimmed by 3 bases and J by 7 bases, leaving 12 bases between them. From germline, CDR1 is MNHNY and CDR2 SVGAGI (reference sequence). Notes on this clone: The same CDR3 is also encoded by other DNA sequences in this sample.

Sequenced input: PBMCs or T cells enriched from blood (not recorded which). The clonotype was recovered from a woman aged 18 to 35 who had recovered from COVID-19. J is TRBJ1-4 and V is TRBV6-6; weak D call: TRBD1 (5 bases). Here the CDR3 DNA reads TGTGCCAGCAGTTATAGGGGCGCAGGTGAAAAACTGTTTTTT. It yields the protein CASSYRGAGEKLFF.